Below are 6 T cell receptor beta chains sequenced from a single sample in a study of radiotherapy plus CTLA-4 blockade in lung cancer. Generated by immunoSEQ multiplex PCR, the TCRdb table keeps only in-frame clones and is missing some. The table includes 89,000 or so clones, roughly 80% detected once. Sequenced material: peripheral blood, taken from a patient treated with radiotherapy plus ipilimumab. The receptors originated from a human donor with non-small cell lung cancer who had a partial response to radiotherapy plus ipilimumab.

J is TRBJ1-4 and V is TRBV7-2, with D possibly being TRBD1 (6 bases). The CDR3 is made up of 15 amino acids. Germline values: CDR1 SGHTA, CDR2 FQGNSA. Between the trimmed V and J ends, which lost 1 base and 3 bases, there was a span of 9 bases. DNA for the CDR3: TGTGCCAGCAGCTTAGGCGGGGGGCCTAATGAAAAACTGTTTTTT. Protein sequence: CASSLGGGPNEKLFF. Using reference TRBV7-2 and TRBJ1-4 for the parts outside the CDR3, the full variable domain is GAGVSQSPSNKVTEKGKDVELRCDPISGHTALYWYRQSLGQGLEFLIYFQGNSAPDKSGLPSDRFSAERTGGSVSTLTIQRTQQEDSAVYLCASSLGGGPNEKLFFGSGTQLSVL.

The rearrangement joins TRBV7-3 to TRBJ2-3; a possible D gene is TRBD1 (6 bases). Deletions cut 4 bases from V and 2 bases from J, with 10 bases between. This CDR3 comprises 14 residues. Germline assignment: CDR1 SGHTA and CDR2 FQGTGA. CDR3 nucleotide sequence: TGTGCCAGCAGCTCCAGGGGCACCACAGATACGCAGTATTTT. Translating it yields CASSSRGTTDTQYF.

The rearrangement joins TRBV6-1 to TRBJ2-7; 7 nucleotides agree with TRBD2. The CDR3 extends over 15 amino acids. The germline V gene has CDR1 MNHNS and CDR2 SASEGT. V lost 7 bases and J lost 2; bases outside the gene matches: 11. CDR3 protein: CASTNRLAEPYEQYF. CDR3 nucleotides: TGTGCCAGCACCAATCGCCTAGCGGAGCCCTACGAGCAGTACTTC.

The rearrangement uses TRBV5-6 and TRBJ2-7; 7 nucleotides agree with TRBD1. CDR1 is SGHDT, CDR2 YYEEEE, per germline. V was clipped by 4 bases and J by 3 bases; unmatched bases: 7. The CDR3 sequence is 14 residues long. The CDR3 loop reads CASSPGTADYEQYF. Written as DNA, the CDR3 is TGTGCCAGCAGCCCCGGGACAGCAGACTACGAGCAGTACTTC.

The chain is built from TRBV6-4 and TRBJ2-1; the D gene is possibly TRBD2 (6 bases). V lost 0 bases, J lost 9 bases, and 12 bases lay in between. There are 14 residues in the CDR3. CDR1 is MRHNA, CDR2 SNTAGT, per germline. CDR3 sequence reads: CASSDSLGGSEQFF. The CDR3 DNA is TGTGCCAGCAGTGACTCGTTGGGGGGTAGTGAGCAGTTCTTC.

The CDR3, as DNA: TGTGCCAGCAGTTATCGGGGACAGGACACCGGGGAGCTGTTTTTT. This sequence encodes CASSYRGQDTGELFF. This chain uses TRBV6-5 with TRBJ2-2; 8 bases align to TRBD1. The CDR3 loop spans 15 amino acids. Germline V lookup: CDR1 MNHEY, CDR2 SVGAGI. Germline trimming cut 3 bases from V and 3 bases from J; bases unmatched to any gene: 3.